This T cell receptor (beta chain) was observed in a study of response to subunit inactivated influenza vaccine. One entry per CDR3 protein, called by TCRdb with MiXCR from the RT-PCR reads. The sample contains under 950,000 distinct CDR3 sequences, over 20% of which appear only once. This clonotype was seen only a few times. What it recognizes is unknown. Notes on the study in general: With each seasonal influenza vaccination, the authors suggested, few new T cells are recruited.

This TCR came from a man aged 50 or older who received an inactivated influenza vaccine. The material sequenced was PBMCs from blood, taken 5 days after vaccination.

CDR3 in amino acids: CASRMTSVTDTQYF. The CDR3 nucleotides are TGTGCCAGCAGGATGACTAGCGTCACAGATACGCAGTATTTT. The chain uses TRBV27 and TRBJ2-3; 8 bases line up with TRBD2. CDR3 size: 14 residues. Per the germline V gene, CDR1 is MNHEY and CDR2 is SMNVEV (reference sequence). V lost 6 bases to trimming and J lost 2 bases; unmatched junction nucleotides: 4.